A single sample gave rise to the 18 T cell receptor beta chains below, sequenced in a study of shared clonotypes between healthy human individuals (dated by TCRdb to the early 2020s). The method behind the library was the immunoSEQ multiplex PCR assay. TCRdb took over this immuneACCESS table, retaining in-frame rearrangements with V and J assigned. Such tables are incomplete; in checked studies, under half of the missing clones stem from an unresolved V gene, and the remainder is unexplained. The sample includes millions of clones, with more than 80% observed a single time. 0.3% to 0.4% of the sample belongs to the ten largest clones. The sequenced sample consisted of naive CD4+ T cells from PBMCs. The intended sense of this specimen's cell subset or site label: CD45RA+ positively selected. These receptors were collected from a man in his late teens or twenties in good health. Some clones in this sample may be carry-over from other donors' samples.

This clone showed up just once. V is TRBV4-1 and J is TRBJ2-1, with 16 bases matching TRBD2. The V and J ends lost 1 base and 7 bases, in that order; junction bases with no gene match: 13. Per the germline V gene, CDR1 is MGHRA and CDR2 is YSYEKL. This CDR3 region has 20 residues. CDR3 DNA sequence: TGCGCCAGCAGCCAAGGGAGGGGACTAGCGGGAGGGCCATTTTCGAATGAGCAGTTCTTC. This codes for CASSQGRGLAGGPFSNEQFF.

CDR3 DNA: TGTGCCGTCGCCGCGATACAGGGAAACACTGAAGCTTTCTTT. This encodes CAVAAIQGNTEAFF. The chain carries TRBV10-3 and TRBJ1-1; D perhaps matches TRBD1 (6 bases). CDR3 length: 14 residues. CDR1 is ENHRY, CDR2 SYGVKD, per germline. V dropped 11 bases and J dropped 2 bases, with 18 bases sitting between them.

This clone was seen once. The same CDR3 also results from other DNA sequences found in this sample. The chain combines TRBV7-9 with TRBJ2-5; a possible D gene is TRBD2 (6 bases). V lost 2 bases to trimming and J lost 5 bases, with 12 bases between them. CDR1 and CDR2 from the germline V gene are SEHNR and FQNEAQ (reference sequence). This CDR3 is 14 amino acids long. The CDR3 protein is CASSLSGGRETQYF. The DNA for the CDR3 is TGTGCCAGCAGCTTATCCGGGGGTAGGGAGACCCAGTACTTC.

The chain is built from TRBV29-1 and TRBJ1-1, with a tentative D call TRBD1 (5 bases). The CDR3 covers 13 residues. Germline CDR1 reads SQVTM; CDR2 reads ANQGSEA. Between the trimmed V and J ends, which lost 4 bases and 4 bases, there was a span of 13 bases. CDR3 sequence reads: CSVGMGGSTEAFF. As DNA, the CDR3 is TGCAGCGTTGGTATGGGGGGAAGCACTGAAGCTTTCTTT.

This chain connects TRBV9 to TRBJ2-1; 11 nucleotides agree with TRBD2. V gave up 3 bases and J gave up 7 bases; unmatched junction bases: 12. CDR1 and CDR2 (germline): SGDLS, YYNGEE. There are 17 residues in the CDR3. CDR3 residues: CASSAKISGRAGNEQFF. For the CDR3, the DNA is TGTGCCAGCAGCGCCAAAATTAGCGGGAGGGCGGGTAATGAGCAGTTCTTC.

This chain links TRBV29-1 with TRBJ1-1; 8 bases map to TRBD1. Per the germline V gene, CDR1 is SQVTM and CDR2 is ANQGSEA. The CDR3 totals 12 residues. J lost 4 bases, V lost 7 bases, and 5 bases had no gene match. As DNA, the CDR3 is TGCAGCGGGACCACAGGGGGCACTGAAGCTTTCTTT. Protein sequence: CSGTTGGTEAFF. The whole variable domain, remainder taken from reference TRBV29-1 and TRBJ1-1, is SAVISQKPSRDICQRGTSLTIQCQVDSQVTMMFWYRQQPGQSLTLIATANQGSEATYESGFVIDKFPISRPNLTFSTLTVSNMSPEDSSIYLCSGTTGGTEAFFGQGTRLTVV.

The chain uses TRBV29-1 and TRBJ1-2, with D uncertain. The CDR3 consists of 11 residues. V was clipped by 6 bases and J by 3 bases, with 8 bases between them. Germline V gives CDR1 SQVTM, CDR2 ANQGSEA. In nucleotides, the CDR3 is TGCAGCGTAGCTGGGTACTATGGCTACACCTTC. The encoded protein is CSVAGYYGYTF.

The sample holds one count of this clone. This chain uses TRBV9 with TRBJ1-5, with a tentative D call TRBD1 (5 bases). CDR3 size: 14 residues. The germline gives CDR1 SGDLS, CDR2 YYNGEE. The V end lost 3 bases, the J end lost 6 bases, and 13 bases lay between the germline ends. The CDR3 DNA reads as TGTGCCAGCAGCGAGAGGGGAGGGATTCAGCCCCAGCATTTT. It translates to CASSERGGIQPQHF.

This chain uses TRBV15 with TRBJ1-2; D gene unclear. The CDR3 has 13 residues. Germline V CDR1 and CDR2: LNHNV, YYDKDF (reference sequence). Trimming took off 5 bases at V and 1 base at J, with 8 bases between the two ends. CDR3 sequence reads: CATSQDINYGYTF. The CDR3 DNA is TGTGCCACCAGCCAAGATATTAACTATGGCTACACCTTC.

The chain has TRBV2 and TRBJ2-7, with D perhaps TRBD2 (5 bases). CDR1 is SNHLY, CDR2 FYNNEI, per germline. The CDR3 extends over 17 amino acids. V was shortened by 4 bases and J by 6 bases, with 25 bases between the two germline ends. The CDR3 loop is CASSVRIIARGWGEQYF. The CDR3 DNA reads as TGTGCCAGCAGTGTAAGGATAATAGCGAGAGGTTGGGGCGAGCAGTACTTC.

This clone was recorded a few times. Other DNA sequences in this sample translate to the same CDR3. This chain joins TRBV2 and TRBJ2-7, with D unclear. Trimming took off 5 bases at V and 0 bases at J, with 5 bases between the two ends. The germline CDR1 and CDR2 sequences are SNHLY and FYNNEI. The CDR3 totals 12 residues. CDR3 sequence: CASSYSSYEQYF. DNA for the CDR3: TGTGCCAGCAGTTATAGCTCCTACGAGCAGTACTTC.

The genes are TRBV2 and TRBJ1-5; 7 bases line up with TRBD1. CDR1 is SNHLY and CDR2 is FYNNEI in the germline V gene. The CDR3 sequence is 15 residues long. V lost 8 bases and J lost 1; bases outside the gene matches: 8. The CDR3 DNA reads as TGTGCCAGCGAACTAACGACAGGGAGCAATCAGCCCCAGCATTTT. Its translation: CASELTTGSNQPQHF. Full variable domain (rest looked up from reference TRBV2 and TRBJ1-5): EPEVTQTPSHQVTQMGQEVILRCVPISNHLYFYWYRQILGQKVEFLVSFYNNEISEKSEIFDDQFSVERPDGSNFTLKIRSTKLEDSAMYFCASELTTGSNQPQHFGDGTRLSIL.

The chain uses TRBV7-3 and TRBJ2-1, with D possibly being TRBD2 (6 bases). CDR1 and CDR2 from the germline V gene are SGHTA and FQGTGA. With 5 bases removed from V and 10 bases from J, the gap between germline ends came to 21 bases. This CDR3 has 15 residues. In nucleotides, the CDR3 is TGTGCCAGCAGCCTGCGACCCCTCGGGGGTGGAGAGCAGTTCTTC. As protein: CASSLRPLGGGEQFF. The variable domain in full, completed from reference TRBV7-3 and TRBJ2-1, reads GAGVSQTPSNKVTEKGKYVELRCDPISGHTALYWYRQSLGQGPEFLIYFQGTGAADDSGLPNDRFFAVRPEGSVSTLKIQRTERGDSAVYLCASSLRPLGGGEQFFGPGTRLTVL.

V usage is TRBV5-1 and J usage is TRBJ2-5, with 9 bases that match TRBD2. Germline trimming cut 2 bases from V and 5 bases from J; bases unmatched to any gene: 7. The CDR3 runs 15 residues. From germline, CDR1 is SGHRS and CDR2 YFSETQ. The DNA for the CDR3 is TGCGCCAGCAGCTTACCTAGCGGGAAGGGGGAGACCCAGTACTTC. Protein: CASSLPSGKGETQYF.

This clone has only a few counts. This CDR3 reads CASSSMADTEAFF. The DNA for the CDR3 is TGCGCCAGCAGCTCCATGGCGGACACTGAAGCTTTCTTT. The gene calls are TRBV5-1 and TRBJ1-1; D gene uncertain. This CDR3 contains 13 residues. Germline CDR1 SGHRS, CDR2 YFSETQ. The V and J ends lost 3 bases and 3 bases respectively, with 9 bases between them.

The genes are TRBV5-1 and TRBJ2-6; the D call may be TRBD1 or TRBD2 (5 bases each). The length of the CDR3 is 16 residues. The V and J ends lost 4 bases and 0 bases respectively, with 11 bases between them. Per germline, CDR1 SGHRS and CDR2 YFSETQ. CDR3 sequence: CASSPEGYSGANVLTF. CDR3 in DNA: TGCGCCAGCAGCCCCGAGGGGTACTCTGGGGCCAACGTCCTGACTTTC.

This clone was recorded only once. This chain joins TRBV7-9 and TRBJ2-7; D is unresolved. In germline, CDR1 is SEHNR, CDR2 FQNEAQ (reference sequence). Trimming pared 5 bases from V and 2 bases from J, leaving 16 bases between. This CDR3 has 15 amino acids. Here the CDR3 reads CASSTTPGEPYEQYF. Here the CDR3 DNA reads TGTGCCAGCAGCACGACACCCGGCGAGCCCTACGAGCAGTACTTC.

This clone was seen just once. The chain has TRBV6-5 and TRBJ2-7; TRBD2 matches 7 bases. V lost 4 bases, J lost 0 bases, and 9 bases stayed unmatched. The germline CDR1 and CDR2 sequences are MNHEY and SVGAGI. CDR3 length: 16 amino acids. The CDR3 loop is CASSWTAGGSSYEQYF. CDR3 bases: TGTGCCAGCAGTTGGACTGCCGGCGGGAGCTCCTACGAGCAGTACTTC.